The 19 T cell receptor beta chains in this list originate from one sample, sequenced in a study of cytomegalovirus exposure and HLA in healthy donors. The PCR had 60 Vbeta and 13 Jbeta primers. Produced via immunoSEQ multiplex PCR; TCRdb's table is partial and in-frame only. Among 60,000 to 75,000 clones listed, 60% to 80% were seen once. The sequencing input was PBMCs. Receptors were obtained from a woman aged 25 to 39 in good health and CMV-seropositive.

The chain recombines TRBV30 with TRBJ1-5; unclear D gene. CDR3 length: 16 residues. Per the germline V gene, CDR1 is GTSNPN and CDR2 is SVGIG (reference sequence). V was trimmed by 2 bases and J by 0 bases, leaving 14 bases between them. DNA for the CDR3: TGTGCCTGGAGTTATGAGAGCGCGTATAGCAATCAGCCCCAGCATTTT. Translating it yields CAWSYESAYSNQPQHF.

This chain joins TRBV18 and TRBJ2-7; no clear D gene. Deletions cut 3 bases from V and 1 base from J, with 7 bases between. This CDR3 has 13 residues. The V gene's germline CDR1 is KGHSH and CDR2 LQKENI. CDR3 bases: TGTGCCAGCTCACCTGACATGTCCTACGAGCAGTACTTC. Amino acid sequence: CASSPDMSYEQYF.

This chain connects TRBV10-1 to TRBJ1-1; unclear D gene. Germline V CDR1 and CDR2: WNHNN, SYGVQD (reference sequence). Trimming stripped 8 bases from V and 7 bases from J, with 14 bases between. This CDR3 spans 12 amino acids. CDR3 amino acids: CASANWAGEAFF. CDR3 nucleotide sequence: TGCGCCAGCGCCAATTGGGCAGGTGAAGCTTTCTTT.

The V and J genes are TRBV13 and TRBJ2-1; perhaps TRBD2 as D (5 bases). V lost 4 bases and J lost 6, with 16 bases in between. The CDR3 spans 15 residues. Germline V gene sequence: CDR1 PRHDT, CDR2 FYEKMQ (reference sequence). The CDR3 DNA follows: TGTGCCAGCAGCTCGGGCAACGGGGTCAGCAATGAGCAGTTCTTC. It translates to CASSSGNGVSNEQFF.

The chain uses TRBV20-1 and TRBJ1-1; no definite D call. The CDR3 covers 11 residues. Trimming left V 5 bases short and J 7 bases short, with 11 bases between. CDR1 and CDR2 from the germline V gene are DFQATT and SNEGSKA (reference sequence). CDR3 nucleotides: TGCAGTGCTCGCCCGGGAAATGAAGCTTTCTTT. Translating gives CSARPGNEAFF.

This clone has a count of ten or more. This sequence joins TRBV28 and TRBJ1-2, with a tentative D call TRBD1 (6 bases). The CDR3 runs to 13 residues. The V gene lost 2 bases and the J gene lost 5 bases, with 9 bases spanning the gap. Germline-derived CDR1 and CDR2 are MDHEN and SYDVKM. In DNA form, the CDR3 reads TGTGCCAGCAGTTTACCAGGGGCTTATGGCTACACCTTC. Amino acid sequence: CASSLPGAYGYTF.

This chain connects TRBV12-1 to TRBJ2-7; the table's D call of TRBD2 was not tested on the DNA. TRBV12-1 is shown as a pseudogene. The CDR3 contains 14 residues. The CDR3 DNA sequence: TGTGCCAGCAGCGGTACTAGCGTCTCCTACGAGCAGTACTTC. Amino acid sequence: CASSGTSVSYEQYF.

The chain employs TRBV1 and TRBJ2-1; the listed D gene, TRBD2, was not tested against the DNA. TRBV1 has pseudogene status. This CDR3 comprises 16 residues. The CDR3 DNA sequence: TGCACCAGCAGCCAAGATGGGCCGGTAGCGGGAGAGGAGCAGTTCTTC. Residues: CTSSQDGPVAGEEQFF.

This chain connects TRBV10-2 to TRBJ1-3; D is ambiguous. Germline loops: CDR1 WSHSY, CDR2 SAAADI. V was shortened by 7 bases and J by 0 bases, with 10 bases between the two germline ends. The CDR3 loop spans 14 amino acids. The CDR3 protein is CASKEGPSGNTIYF. In DNA form, the CDR3 reads TGCGCCAGCAAGGAGGGTCCCTCTGGAAACACCATATATTTT.

The chain uses TRBV6-1 and TRBJ1-5; D is unclear. Per germline, CDR1 MNHNS and CDR2 SASEGT. This CDR3 region has 13 residues. The V end was cut by 0 bases, the J end by 6 bases, with 6 bases between. The CDR3 DNA reads TGTGCCAGCAGTGAAGCAACGGTTCAGCCCCAGCATTTT. Amino acid sequence: CASSEATVQPQHF.

This clone has more than one count but fewer than ten. The genes are TRBV6-1 and TRBJ1-2; possible D gene TRBD1, 6 bases. Germline V gene lookup returns CDR1 MNHNS and CDR2 SASEGT. The CDR3 contains 17 residues. V shed 3 bases and J shed 4 bases, with 21 bases lying between them. The CDR3 DNA follows: TGTGCCAGCAGTGAGAGAGTGGGCAGGGGTGCGGGCTATGGCTACACCTTC. It specifies CASSERVGRGAGYGYTF.

The V call is TRBV4-2, the J call TRBJ2-7; D is unresolved. V lost 0 bases and J lost 0, with 12 bases in between. Germline V CDR1 and CDR2: LGHNA, YNFKEQ. This CDR3 is built from 16 residues. The CDR3 nucleotides are TGTGCCAGCAGCCAAGATCGAGCTTCTAGCTCCTACGAGCAGTACTTC. It specifies CASSQDRASSSYEQYF.

The V call is TRBV25-1, the J call TRBJ1-2; TRBD1 matches 7 bases. The CDR3 loop spans 13 amino acids. Looked up from germline, CDR1 is MGHDK and CDR2 is SYGVNS. With V trimmed by 4 bases and J by 8 bases, 7 bases remained unmatched. The CDR3 sequence: CASSADRAGGYTF. The CDR3 DNA sequence: TGTGCCAGCAGTGCCGACAGGGCGGGAGGCTACACCTTC.

This rearrangement joins TRBV28 to TRBJ2-5; TRBD2 matches 10 bases. This CDR3 spans 15 amino acids. Trimming at V came to 5 bases and at J to 4 bases, leaving 7 bases not matched to a gene. Germline values: CDR1 MDHEN, CDR2 SYDVKM. CDR3 DNA sequence: TGTGCCAGCAGTGGGCTAGCGGGAGTAAGAGAGACCCAGTACTTC. Residues: CASSGLAGVRETQYF.

This chain uses TRBV21-1 with TRBJ2-1; the DNA was not used to check the table's D call, TRBD1. TRBV21-1 is deemed a pseudogene. This CDR3 contains 15 residues. CDR3 region: CASSKATGGRNEQFF. The CDR3 coding sequence is TGTGCCAGCAGCAAAGCGACAGGGGGCCGGAATGAGCAGTTCTTC.

The chain links TRBV29-1 to TRBJ1-1, with D hard to call. The CDR3 sequence is 13 residues long. Looked up from germline, CDR1 is SQVTM and CDR2 is ANQGSEA. Trimming shortened V by 2 bases and J by 10 bases, and 17 bases separated the two germline ends. CDR3 region: CSVELELVGRAFF. CDR3 sequence (DNA): TGCAGCGTTGAATTGGAGTTAGTCGGTAGAGCTTTCTTT.

The V gene is TRBV7-8, the J gene TRBJ1-2, with TRBD1 matching over 7 bases. The CDR3 runs to 14 residues. Germline lookup yields CDR1 SGHVS and CDR2 FQNEAQ. V shed 5 bases and J 4 bases; nucleotides not matched to a gene: 7. In DNA, the CDR3 is TGTGCCAGCAGCCGCCAAACAGGGGCCTATGGCTACACCTTC. It is translated as CASSRQTGAYGYTF.

The genes are TRBV5-1 and TRBJ1-1, with 10 nucleotides matching TRBD1. Germline V gene lookup returns CDR1 SGHRS and CDR2 YFSETQ. The CDR3 spans 14 residues. The V and J ends lost 4 bases and 5 bases, in that order; junction bases with no gene match: 5. This CDR3 reads CASSIRTGGTEAFF. DNA of the CDR3: TGCGCCAGCAGCATCAGGACAGGGGGAACTGAAGCTTTCTTT.

This clone was detected once. The J gene is TRBJ2-2, the V gene TRBV6-5, with D perhaps TRBD2 (5 bases). The V gene lost 6 bases and the J gene lost 4 bases, with 9 bases spanning the gap. Germline V CDR1 and CDR2: MNHEY, SVGAGI. The CDR3 extends over 13 amino acids. The CDR3 coding sequence is TGTGCCAGCAGCCCCACTAGCACCGGGGAGCTGTTTTTT. Its protein product is CASSPTSTGELFF.